This is a list of T cell receptor beta chains from one sample in a study of human T cells and chemical hapten exposure. One entry per CDR3 protein results from TCRdb running MiXCR on the RACE reads. This sample yields 55,000 to 75,000 distinct CDR3 sequences, of which approximately 7% are seen a single time; 1.5% to 2% belongs to the top ten. The source was whole blood, collected in connection with sensitization to the hapten diphenylcyclopropenone (DPC). All receptors come from a young woman with alopecia areata. Some clones in this sample may be carry-over from other donors' samples. CDR3s include the opening cysteine and the closing phenylalanine or tryptophan. D genes are given only for firm matches. Clone size is given for some rows only: seen once, a few or many times, or a class if the clone is expanded.

v_gene: TRBV29-1
len: 11
d_gene: .
j_gene: TRBJ2-1
abundance: many
CDR3aa: CSVEPGDEQFF
CDR3nt: TGCAGCGTTGAACCGGGGGATGAGCAGTTCTTC

v_gene: TRBV28
len: 15
d_gene: .
j_gene: TRBJ1-2
abundance: many
CDR3aa: CASSLAGGPNYGYTF
CDR3nt: TGTGCCAGCAGTTTGGCGGGGGGCCCTAACTATGGCTACACCTTC

v_gene: TRBV6-2/TRBV6-3
len: 12
d_gene: .
j_gene: TRBJ1-2
abundance: many
CDR3aa: CASSYAGGGYTF
CDR3nt: TGTGCCAGCAGTTACGCTGGGGGAGGCTACACCTTC

v_gene: TRBV10-3
len: 13
d_gene: TRBD1
j_gene: TRBJ2-3
abundance: .
CDR3aa: CATQGAATDTQYF
CDR3nt: TGTGCCACCCAGGGGGCCGCCACAGATACGCAGTATTTT

v_gene: TRBV21-1
len: 16
d_gene: .
j_gene: TRBJ1-3
abundance: many
CDR3aa: CASARAGGLSGNTIYF
CDR3nt: TGTGCCAGCGCCCGAGCGGGGGGACTCTCTGGAAACACCATATATTTT

v_gene: TRBV18
len: 14
d_gene: TRBD2
j_gene: TRBJ2-7
abundance: many
CDR3aa: CASSPGLAVGEQYF
CDR3nt: TGTGCCAGCTCACCCGGACTAGCGGTGGGTGAGCAGTACTTC

v_gene: TRBV29-1
len: 13
d_gene: TRBD1
j_gene: TRBJ2-5
abundance: many
CDR3aa: CSTDRGGRETQYF
CDR3nt: TGCAGCACAGACAGGGGGGGACGAGAGACCCAGTACTTC

v_gene: TRBV11-2
len: 13
d_gene: TRBD1
j_gene: TRBJ1-2
abundance: many
CDR3aa: CASSRTGGYGYTF
CDR3nt: TGTGCCAGCAGCCGGACAGGGGGCTATGGCTACACCTTC

v_gene: TRBV5-5
len: 14
d_gene: .
j_gene: TRBJ1-1
abundance: .
CDR3aa: CASSLVPLNTEAFF
CDR3nt: TGTGCCAGCAGCTTGGTGCCGCTGAACACTGAAGCTTTCTTT

v_gene: TRBV5-1
len: 15
d_gene: TRBD1
j_gene: TRBJ2-3
abundance: many
CDR3aa: CASSLAPDRADTQYF
CDR3nt: TGCGCCAGCAGCTTGGCCCCAGACAGGGCAGATACGCAGTATTTT

v_gene: TRBV5-6
len: 14
d_gene: TRBD1
j_gene: TRBJ2-1
abundance: many
CDR3aa: CASSWTGDYNEQFF
CDR3nt: TGTGCCAGCAGCTGGACAGGGGACTACAATGAGCAGTTCTTC

v_gene: TRBV20-1
len: 15
d_gene: TRBD1
j_gene: TRBJ2-1
abundance: .
CDR3aa: CSARKSGTAYNEQFF
CDR3nt: TGCAGTGCTAGAAAATCCGGGACAGCCTACAATGAGCAGTTCTTC

v_gene: TRBV20-1
len: 14
d_gene: .
j_gene: TRBJ2-1
abundance: many
CDR3aa: CSARLSYSYNEQFF
CDR3nt: TGCAGTGCTAGACTTAGTTACTCCTACAATGAGCAGTTCTTC

v_gene: TRBV14
len: 13
d_gene: .
j_gene: TRBJ1-2
abundance: .
CDR3aa: CASSTGTNYGYTF
CDR3nt: TGTGCCAGCAGCACGGGGACTAACTATGGCTACACCTTC

v_gene: TRBV25-1
len: 15
d_gene: .
j_gene: TRBJ1-1
abundance: many
CDR3aa: CASSVGAIMNTEAFF
CDR3nt: TGTGCCAGCAGTGTGGGGGCAATCATGAACACTGAAGCTTTCTTT

v_gene: TRBV4-2
len: 16
d_gene: .
j_gene: TRBJ1-1
abundance: many
CDR3aa: CASSQELGSGTLEAFF
CDR3nt: TGTGCCAGCAGCCAAGAGCTTGGTTCAGGGACGCTTGAAGCTTTCTTT

v_gene: TRBV5-1
len: 14
d_gene: TRBD1
j_gene: TRBJ1-2
abundance: many
CDR3aa: CASSLAGGVGGYTF
CDR3nt: TGCGCCAGCAGCTTGGCAGGGGGCGTAGGTGGCTACACCTTC

v_gene: TRBV5-4
len: 13
d_gene: .
j_gene: TRBJ2-5
abundance: .
CDR3aa: CASSRGLIETQYF
CDR3nt: TGTGCCAGCAGCCGGGGCCTAATTGAGACCCAGTACTTC

v_gene: TRBV28
len: 11
d_gene: .
j_gene: TRBJ2-7
abundance: few
CDR3aa: CASSTLYEQYF
CDR3nt: TGTGCCAGCAGTACACTCTACGAGCAGTACTTC

v_gene: TRBV7-2
len: 16
d_gene: .
j_gene: TRBJ2-3
abundance: many
CDR3aa: CASSSGQGFLTDTQYF
CDR3nt: TGTGCCAGCAGTTCCGGGCAGGGTTTTCTCACAGATACGCAGTATTTT

v_gene: TRBV5-1
len: 15
d_gene: .
j_gene: TRBJ1-4
abundance: .
CDR3aa: CASSLQGAAGEKLFF
CDR3nt: TGCGCCAGCAGCTTACAGGGCGCTGCTGGTGAAAAACTGTTTTTT

v_gene: TRBV11-3
len: 14
d_gene: .
j_gene: TRBJ2-2
abundance: many
CDR3aa: CASSEPAKPGELFF
CDR3nt: TGTGCCAGCAGCGAACCGGCCAAACCGGGGGAGCTGTTTTTT

v_gene: TRBV5-1
len: 14
d_gene: .
j_gene: TRBJ1-2
abundance: few
CDR3aa: CASSPADLNYGYTF
CDR3nt: TGCGCCAGCAGCCCCGCAGACCTGAACTATGGCTACACCTTC

v_gene: TRBV7-9
len: 14
d_gene: TRBD1
j_gene: TRBJ2-1
abundance: few
CDR3aa: CASSLHRGQNEQFF
CDR3nt: TGTGCCAGCAGCCTCCACAGGGGGCAAAATGAGCAGTTCTTC

v_gene: TRBV3-1
len: 15
d_gene: TRBD1
j_gene: TRBJ2-1
abundance: many
CDR3aa: CASRRGTGVPPEQFF
CDR3nt: TGTGCCAGCAGACGCGGTACAGGGGTTCCGCCTGAGCAGTTCTTC

v_gene: TRBV10-3
len: 12
d_gene: .
j_gene: TRBJ2-7
abundance: many
CDR3aa: CAARGDTYEQYF
CDR3nt: TGTGCCGCCCGGGGGGACACCTACGAGCAGTACTTC

v_gene: TRBV6-5
len: 13
d_gene: .
j_gene: TRBJ2-7
abundance: .
CDR3aa: CASGLTGVGEQYF
CDR3nt: TGTGCCAGCGGACTGACTGGGGTCGGGGAGCAGTACTTC

v_gene: TRBV28
len: 15
d_gene: .
j_gene: TRBJ1-5
abundance: many
CDR3aa: CASSPRTVHNQPQHF
CDR3nt: TGTGCCAGCAGTCCCAGGACAGTCCACAATCAGCCCCAGCATTTT

v_gene: TRBV6-2/TRBV6-3
len: 18
d_gene: .
j_gene: TRBJ2-3
abundance: many
CDR3aa: CASTSLDSQLGDPDTQYF
CDR3nt: TGTGCCAGCACATCCCTGGACAGCCAACTTGGGGATCCAGATACGCAGTATTTT

v_gene: TRBV7-2
len: 15
d_gene: .
j_gene: TRBJ2-5
abundance: many
CDR3aa: CASSQRGREEETQYF
CDR3nt: TGTGCCAGCAGCCAAAGGGGCAGGGAGGAAGAGACCCAGTACTTC

v_gene: TRBV5-6
len: 17
d_gene: TRBD2
j_gene: TRBJ2-5
abundance: many
CDR3aa: CASSSPTERGAEETQYF
CDR3nt: TGTGCCAGCAGCTCGCCTACAGAGCGGGGGGCGGAAGAGACCCAGTACTTC

v_gene: TRBV30
len: 11
d_gene: TRBD2
j_gene: TRBJ2-7
abundance: many
CDR3aa: CARSAGVEQYF
CDR3nt: TGTGCCCGATCGGCGGGGGTCGAGCAGTACTTC

v_gene: TRBV6-1
len: 14
d_gene: .
j_gene: TRBJ1-2
abundance: many
CDR3aa: CASSAGTYNYGYTF
CDR3nt: TGTGCCAGCAGTGCAGGAACTTATAACTATGGCTACACCTTC

v_gene: TRBV12-5
len: 18
d_gene: TRBD2
j_gene: TRBJ2-1
abundance: few
CDR3aa: CASGLMLAGVISYNEQFF
CDR3nt: TGTGCTAGTGGTTTGATGCTAGCGGGGGTTATATCCTACAATGAGCAGTTCTTC

v_gene: TRBV2
len: 15
d_gene: TRBD1
j_gene: TRBJ2-5
abundance: many
CDR3aa: CASRGTGYTVETQYF
CDR3nt: TGTGCCAGCAGGGGGACAGGGTACACGGTAGAGACCCAGTACTTC

v_gene: TRBV3-1
len: 18
d_gene: TRBD1
j_gene: TRBJ2-7
abundance: many
CDR3aa: CASSQKIGDSGKTYEQYF
CDR3nt: TGTGCCAGCAGCCAAAAAATTGGGGACAGCGGCAAGACCTACGAGCAGTACTTC

v_gene: TRBV3-1
len: 16
d_gene: .
j_gene: TRBJ1-5
abundance: many
CDR3aa: CASSQDFRASNQPQHF
CDR3nt: TGTGCCAGCAGCCAAGACTTCAGGGCGAGCAATCAGCCCCAGCATTTT

v_gene: TRBV6-2/TRBV6-3
len: 16
d_gene: .
j_gene: TRBJ1-1
abundance: .
CDR3aa: CASSYEINQANTEAFF
CDR3nt: TGTGCCAGCAGTTACGAGATTAACCAGGCCAACACTGAAGCTTTCTTT

v_gene: TRBV5-1
len: 19
d_gene: TRBD1
j_gene: TRBJ1-1
abundance: .
CDR3aa: CASSHTGTGTGIRNTEAFF
CDR3nt: TGCGCCAGCAGCCATACCGGTACCGGGACAGGTATTAGGAACACTGAAGCTTTCTTT

v_gene: TRBV3-1
len: 14
d_gene: TRBD1
j_gene: TRBJ1-1
abundance: few
CDR3aa: CASSQGQWGTEAFF
CDR3nt: TGTGCCAGCAGCCAGGGACAGTGGGGGACTGAAGCTTTCTTT

v_gene: TRBV5-1
len: 15
d_gene: TRBD1
j_gene: TRBJ2-1
abundance: many
CDR3aa: CASSLVVGTEDEQFF
CDR3nt: TGCGCCAGCAGCTTGGTTGTCGGGACAGAGGATGAGCAGTTCTTC

v_gene: TRBV19
len: 11
d_gene: .
j_gene: TRBJ2-5
abundance: few
CDR3aa: CASSSMETQYF
CDR3nt: TGTGCCAGTAGTAGTATGGAGACCCAGTACTTC

v_gene: TRBV5-1
len: 17
d_gene: .
j_gene: TRBJ2-3
abundance: many
CDR3aa: CASSLLGHGTSTDTQYF
CDR3nt: TGCGCCAGCAGCTTGTTGGGACACGGAACCAGCACAGATACGCAGTATTTT

v_gene: TRBV7-3
len: 19
d_gene: .
j_gene: TRBJ2-4
abundance: .
CDR3aa: CASSPPGARDLIAKNIQYF
CDR3nt: TGTGCCAGCAGCCCTCCAGGAGCTCGGGACTTGATAGCCAAAAACATTCAGTACTTC

v_gene: TRBV12-3/TRBV12-4
len: 14
d_gene: .
j_gene: TRBJ1-5
abundance: .
CDR3aa: CASSKIQGNQPQHF
CDR3nt: TGTGCCAGCAGCAAAATACAGGGAAATCAGCCCCAGCATTTT

v_gene: TRBV5-1
len: 16
d_gene: .
j_gene: TRBJ2-2
abundance: many
CDR3aa: CASSYLDGANTGELFF
CDR3nt: TGCGCCAGCAGCTACCTGGACGGCGCGAACACCGGGGAGCTGTTTTTT

v_gene: TRBV6-1
len: 15
d_gene: .
j_gene: TRBJ1-3
abundance: many
CDR3aa: CASSQGSPSGNTIYF
CDR3nt: TGTGCCAGCAGTCAAGGATCTCCCTCTGGAAACACCATATATTTT

v_gene: TRBV5-1
len: 13
d_gene: TRBD1
j_gene: TRBJ1-5
abundance: many
CDR3aa: CASSAGQGQPQHF
CDR3nt: TGCGCCAGCAGCGCGGGACAGGGTCAGCCCCAGCATTTT

v_gene: TRBV6-5
len: 12
d_gene: TRBD1
j_gene: TRBJ2-3
abundance: many
CDR3aa: CASRGTADTQYF
CDR3nt: TGTGCCAGCAGGGGGACAGCAGATACGCAGTATTTT

v_gene: TRBV20-1
len: 13
d_gene: .
j_gene: TRBJ1-1
abundance: many
CDR3aa: CSASLTGLTEAFF
CDR3nt: TGCAGTGCTAGCCTCACAGGGTTAACTGAAGCTTTCTTT

v_gene: TRBV5-6
len: 15
d_gene: .
j_gene: TRBJ1-2
abundance: many
CDR3aa: CASSPLDRADYGYTF
CDR3nt: TGTGCCAGCAGCCCCCTGGACAGAGCCGACTATGGCTACACCTTC

v_gene: TRBV20-1
len: 15
d_gene: .
j_gene: TRBJ1-5
abundance: once
CDR3aa: CSARDPNSGNQPQHF
CDR3nt: TGCAGTGCTAGAGATCCAAATTCCGGGAATCAGCCCCAGCATTTT